The source of this T cell receptor beta chain is a study of control samples from healthy donors and cancer patients. Measured with immunoSEQ multiplex PCR; TCRdb has only the in-frame clones, and not every one. The repertoire holds tens of thousands of clones, with approximately 90% as singletons. The ends lost 3 bases at V and 4 bases at J; junction bases unmatched: 8. From germline, CDR1 is LGHNA and CDR2 YNFKEQ. This CDR3 region has 16 residues. The chain joins TRBV4-2 to TRBJ1-3; 8 nucleotides agree with TRBD1. This receptor was taken from a woman aged 40-49 years with head and neck cancer. What was sequenced was PBMCs. The CDR3: CASSQETTGGGNTIYF. The CDR3 DNA sequence: TGTGCCAGCAGCCAGGAGACTACAGGGGGAGGAAACACCATATATTTT.